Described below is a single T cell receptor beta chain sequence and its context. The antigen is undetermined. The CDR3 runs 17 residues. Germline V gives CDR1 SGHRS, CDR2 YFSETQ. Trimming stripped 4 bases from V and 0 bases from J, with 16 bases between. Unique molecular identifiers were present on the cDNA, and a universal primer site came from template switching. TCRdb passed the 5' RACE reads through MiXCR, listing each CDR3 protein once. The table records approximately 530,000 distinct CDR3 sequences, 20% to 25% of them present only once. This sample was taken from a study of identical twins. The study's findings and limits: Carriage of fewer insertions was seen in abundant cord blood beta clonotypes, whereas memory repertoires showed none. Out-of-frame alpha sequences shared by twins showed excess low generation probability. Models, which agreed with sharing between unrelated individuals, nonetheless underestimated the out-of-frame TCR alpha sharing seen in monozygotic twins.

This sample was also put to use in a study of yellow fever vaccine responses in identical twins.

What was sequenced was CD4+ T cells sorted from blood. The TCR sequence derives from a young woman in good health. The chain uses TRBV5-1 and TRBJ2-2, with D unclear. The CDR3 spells CASSQVGSASNTGELFF. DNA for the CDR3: TGCGCCAGCAGCCAGGTCGGCTCCGCGTCGAACACCGGGGAGCTGTTTTTT.